This passage covers 32 T cell receptor beta chains from one sample sequenced in a study of blood T cell repertoires in COVID-19. Sequenced by immunoSEQ multiplex PCR; TCRdb stores in-frame clones only, minus some. The sample includes around 200,000 clones, about three quarters seen only once; the top ten take about 5.5%. Material for sequencing was peripheral blood. Receptor source: a woman between 70 and 85 years old with acute or convalescent COVID-19.

This clone was detected only once. This chain uses TRBV9 with TRBJ1-2, with TRBD1 matching over 7 bases. Per germline, CDR1 SGDLS and CDR2 YYNGEE. CDR3 length: 15 amino acids. The J segment lost 3 bases and the V segment lost 0 bases, leaving 5 bases of the junction unmatched. CDR3 sequence reads: CASSVAGDSHYGYTF. CDR3 DNA sequence: TGTGCCAGCAGCGTAGCGGGGGACAGTCACTATGGCTACACCTTC.

The chain carries TRBV5-5 and TRBJ2-5; D remains unclear. V was trimmed by 0 bases and J by 3 bases, leaving 12 bases between them. Germline V gives CDR1 SGHKS, CDR2 YYEKEE (reference sequence). The CDR3 consists of 15 residues. The CDR3 protein is CASSLAGGVKETQYF. For the CDR3, the DNA is TGTGCCAGCAGCTTGGCCGGTGGTGTGAAAGAGACCCAGTACTTC.

The rearrangement uses TRBV5-8 and TRBJ1-3, with D uncertain. V was trimmed by 4 bases and J by 6 bases, leaving 14 bases between them. Germline CDR1 and CDR2: SGHTS and YDEGEE. The CDR3 runs to 14 residues. The CDR3 loop reads CASSPRAGSNTIYF. DNA of the CDR3: TGTGCCAGCAGCCCGAGGGCTGGGTCAAACACCATATATTTT.

The chain carries TRBV18 and TRBJ1-5; D is unclear. Deletions cut 5 bases from V and 7 bases from J, with 12 bases between. The CDR3 is 13 residues long. Germline lookup yields CDR1 KGHSH and CDR2 LQKENI. The CDR3 region has the DNA TGTGCCAGCTCATTATTAGAAGAGCAGCCCCAGCATTTT. This translates into CASSLLEEQPQHF.

This clone occurred once. The chain employs TRBV18 and TRBJ2-7, with a possible D match to TRBD2 (5 bases). Trimming stripped 6 bases from V and 2 bases from J, with 14 bases between. The germline CDR1 and CDR2 sequences are KGHSH and LQKENI. The CDR3 length is 14 residues. CDR3 sequence: CASSSSGGTYEQYF. Here the CDR3 DNA reads TGTGCCAGCTCCTCCTCCGGAGGCACCTACGAGCAGTACTTC. Complete variable domain (other parts from reference TRBV18 and TRBJ2-7): NAGVMQNPRHLVRRRGQEARLRCSPMKGHSHVYWYRQLPEEGLKFMVYLQKENIIDESGMPKERFSAEFPKEGPSILRIQQVVRGDSAAYFCASSSSGGTYEQYFGPGTRLTVT.

The gene calls are TRBV25-1 and TRBJ2-1; possibly TRBD2 for D (6 bases). Germline V gene sequence: CDR1 MGHDK, CDR2 SYGVNS. This CDR3 is built from 17 residues. With 4 bases removed from V and 1 base from J, the gap between germline ends came to 17 bases. CDR3 bases: TGTGCCAGCAGTGGGCCGCCTAGCGCTAGGTCCTACAATGAGCAGTTCTTC. The encoded protein is CASSGPPSARSYNEQFF.

The chain links TRBV11-3 to TRBJ2-7, with 8 bases fitting TRBD2. Germline values: CDR1 SGHNT, CDR2 YENEEA. V lost 1 base, J lost 0 bases, and 11 bases stayed unmatched. This CDR3 has 18 residues. The CDR3 here is CASSLGTHSSGSSYEQYF. As DNA, the CDR3 is TGTGCCAGCAGCTTAGGTACCCATTCCAGCGGGAGCTCCTACGAGCAGTACTTC.

The rearrangement joins TRBV23-1 to TRBJ2-7; 11 bases are shared with TRBD2. TRBV23-1 is recorded as an ORF, its role being uncertain. The CDR3 consists of 17 residues. Unmatched junction bases numbered 12, after V lost 7 bases and J lost 1 base. The chain's CDR3 is CASTNFQGLAESYEQYF. Here the CDR3 DNA reads TGCGCCAGCACCAACTTCCAGGGACTAGCGGAATCCTACGAGCAGTACTTC.

V usage is TRBV28 and J usage is TRBJ2-1, with D hard to call. The CDR3 is 12 residues long. Germline CDR1 and CDR2: MDHEN and SYDVKM. The V end lost 4 bases, the J end lost 2 bases, and 3 bases lay between the germline ends. CDR3 amino acids: CASSSTYNEQFF. Here the CDR3 DNA reads TGTGCCAGCAGTTCCACCTACAATGAGCAGTTCTTC.

Here the CDR3 reads CASSPRDTHPEAFF. The CDR3 DNA follows: TGTGCCAGCTCACCGAGGGACACCCACCCTGAAGCTTTCTTT. The V gene is TRBV18, the J gene TRBJ1-1; a possible D gene is TRBD1 (6 bases). CDR3 length: 14 residues. CDR1 and CDR2 from the germline V gene are KGHSH and LQKENI. V dropped 3 bases and J dropped 6 bases, with 14 bases sitting between them.

On this clone itself: One end of the junction is discordant with germline, which a read error may explain. The rearrangement uses TRBV6-1 and TRBJ2-7, with D possibly TRBD1 on 5 matching bases. CDR3 length equals 17 residues. Germline values: CDR1 MNHNS, CDR2 SASEGT. CDR3 DNA: TGTGCCAGCACTGAAGGTTCAGGGCTTGAAATTCCCTACGAGCAGTACTTC. Encoded protein: CASTEGSGLEIPYEQYF.

The rearrangement links TRBV9 to TRBJ2-7; 16 bases align to TRBD2. From germline, CDR1 is SGDLS and CDR2 YYNGEE. CDR3 length: 17 amino acids. Trimming cost V 4 bases and J 0 bases; bases outside gene matches: 4. The CDR3 DNA is TGTGCCAGCAGCCCGGGGACTAGCGGGAGGGCCTCCTACGAGCAGTACTTC. Amino acid sequence: CASSPGTSGRASYEQYF.

The chain combines TRBV10-2 with TRBJ1-5, with TRBD1 identical over 9 bases. Trimming cost V 2 bases and J 7 bases; bases outside gene matches: 6. The CDR3 covers 15 residues. Looked up from germline, CDR1 is WSHSY and CDR2 is SAAADI. CDR3 in DNA: TGCGCCAGCAGTGAGGCGGGACAGGGTATGCAGCCCCAGCATTTT. Residues: CASSEAGQGMQPQHF.

This rearrangement joins TRBV27 to TRBJ1-1, with 8 bases aligning to TRBD1. Germline CDR1 MNHEY, CDR2 SMNVEV (reference sequence). The V segment lost 5 bases and the J segment 4 bases; nucleotides outside the gene matches: 6. The CDR3 runs 14 residues. The CDR3 is CASSKGTGLTEAFF. The CDR3 DNA is TGTGCCAGCAGTAAAGGGACAGGCCTCACTGAAGCTTTCTTT.

This clone was seen a handful of times. V is TRBV14 and J is TRBJ2-1; 8 bases agree with TRBD2. Losses at the gene ends were 0 bases for V and 3 bases for J; bases not matched to a gene: 1. This CDR3 has 15 residues. CDR1 and CDR2 from the germline V gene are SGHDN and FVKESK. The DNA for the CDR3 is TGTGCCAGCAGCCAAGAACTAGCGGTCTACAATGAGCAGTTCTTC. This codes for CASSQELAVYNEQFF.

This clone was counted a single time. The rearrangement links TRBV7-3 to TRBJ1-1; D is unclear. Looked up from germline, CDR1 is SGHTA and CDR2 is FQGTGA. Trimming removed 2 bases at V and 4 bases at J, with 8 bases between. This CDR3 spans 13 amino acids. The CDR3 sequence is CASSLDYLTEAFF. For the CDR3, the DNA is TGTGCCAGCAGCTTAGACTATCTCACTGAAGCTTTCTTT. Filled out from reference TRBV7-3 and TRBJ1-1, the complete variable domain reads GAGVSQTPSNKVTEKGKYVELRCDPISGHTALYWYRQSLGQGPEFLIYFQGTGAADDSGLPNDRFFAVRPEGSVSTLKIQRTERGDSAVYLCASSLDYLTEAFFGQGTRLTVV.

The rearrangement links TRBV10-3 to TRBJ1-6, with 7 bases matching TRBD1. Germline V gives CDR1 ENHRY, CDR2 SYGVKD. The CDR3 has 15 residues. Losses at the gene ends were 0 bases for V and 7 bases for J; bases not matched to a gene: 3. CDR3 loop: CAISESGDRNSPLHF. The CDR3 DNA is TGTGCCATCAGTGAGTCGGGGGACAGAAATTCACCCCTCCACTTT.

The rearrangement uses TRBV27 and TRBJ2-3; TRBD1 aligns across 7 bases. Looked up from germline, CDR1 is MNHEY and CDR2 is SMNVEV (reference sequence). This CDR3 contains 14 residues. V shed 3 bases and J 6 bases; nucleotides not matched to a gene: 6. The CDR3 coding sequence is TGTGCCAGCAGTTTCGCGACAGGGCGGGATACGCAGTATTTT. Translating gives CASSFATGRDTQYF.

This clone came up a few times. The chain employs TRBV19 and TRBJ2-1; D might be TRBD1 (5 bases). Trimming removed 4 bases at V and 1 base at J, with 11 bases between. From germline, CDR1 is LNHDA and CDR2 SQIVND (reference sequence). The CDR3 is 15 residues long. CDR3 bases: TGTGCCAGTAGTACGACAGCCTTTTCCTACAATGAGCAGTTCTTC. This encodes CASSTTAFSYNEQFF.

This chain joins TRBV5-1 and TRBJ2-2; TRBD1 matches at 9 bases. The germline gives CDR1 SGHRS, CDR2 YFSETQ. V lost 4 bases to trimming and J lost 6 bases; unmatched junction nucleotides: 10. This CDR3 region has 16 residues. The CDR3 sequence is CASSPEGTGMAGELFF. CDR3 sequence (DNA): TGCGCCAGCAGCCCAGAAGGGACAGGGATGGCCGGGGAGCTGTTTTTT.

The chain's CDR3 is CASSLLLSGTSRVSYNEQFF. CDR3 coding DNA: TGTGCCAGCAGTTTACTCCTTTCTGGGACTAGCAGGGTCTCCTACAATGAGCAGTTCTTC. The chain employs TRBV27 and TRBJ2-1, with TRBD2 matching 9 bases. The CDR3 length is 20 residues. The junction had 14 bases not matched to a gene; V was cut back by 2 bases and J by 0 bases. Germline V lookup: CDR1 MNHEY, CDR2 SMNVEV (reference sequence).

The chain uses TRBV9 and TRBJ2-1, with D possibly TRBD2 on 5 matching bases. There are 14 residues in the CDR3. The V end lost 5 bases, the J end lost 2 bases, and 11 bases lay between the germline ends. Germline CDR1 is SGDLS and CDR2 is YYNGEE. The CDR3 DNA is TGTGCCAGCAGTGCCGGACTGACCTACAATGAGCAGTTCTTC. It translates to CASSAGLTYNEQFF.

This clone is a singleton in its sample. J is TRBJ1-5 and V is TRBV19; D might be TRBD1 (6 bases). Germline CDR1 reads LNHDA; CDR2 reads SQIVND (reference sequence). This CDR3 is built from 16 residues. Trimming took off 4 bases at V and 0 bases at J, with 13 bases between the two ends. CDR3 region: CASSRGRDTSNQPQHF. The CDR3 DNA sequence: TGTGCCAGTAGTAGAGGCCGGGACACTAGCAATCAGCCCCAGCATTTT.

This chain joins TRBV23-1 and TRBJ2-7, with a tentative D call TRBD1 (6 bases). TRBV23-1 is an open reading frame whose function is uncertain. V lost 1 base and J 4 bases, leaving 23 bases between the germline ends. This CDR3 is built from 18 residues. The CDR3 coding sequence is TGCGCCAGCAGTCAATGGGCAGGGGATCTTCGTGGGGGTTACGAGCAGTACTTC. This sequence encodes CASSQWAGDLRGGYEQYF.

This chain links TRBV12-3 or TRBV12-4 with TRBJ2-5; the match to TRBD2 covers 7 bases. With V trimmed by 6 bases and J by 4 bases, 5 bases remained unmatched. The CDR3 extends over 13 amino acids. CDR3 sequence reads: CASRPREGETQYF. The CDR3 region has the DNA TGTGCCAGCAGGCCCAGGGAGGGAGAGACCCAGTACTTC.

The chain has TRBV3-1 (or the pseudogene TRBV3-2) and TRBJ2-1; TRBD2 matches at 7 bases. J gave up 6 bases and V 0 bases, and 5 bases lay outside the gene matches. Germline values: CDR1 LGHDT, CDR2 YNNKEL (reference sequence). The CDR3 runs 15 residues. In DNA, the CDR3 is TGTGCCAGCAGCCAAGATCTTGGGACTATCAATGAGCAGTTCTTC. Amino acid sequence: CASSQDLGTINEQFF.

This clone has more than one count but fewer than ten. This rearrangement joins TRBV19 to TRBJ1-5; 7 nucleotides align to TRBD1. The CDR3 contains 17 residues. Germline CDR1 LNHDA, CDR2 SQIVND (reference sequence). The V gene end was trimmed by 4 bases and the J gene end by 2 bases; junction bases not matched to a gene: 11. The CDR3 reads CASSTQGQYRGNQPQHF. CDR3 coding DNA: TGTGCCAGTAGTACCCAGGGACAGTATAGGGGCAATCAGCCCCAGCATTTT.

This clone showed up just a few times. The rearrangement links TRBV5-1 to TRBJ2-7; tentative D call: TRBD1 (6 bases). Germline V gene data show CDR1 as SGHRS and CDR2 as YFSETQ. The V end was cut by 3 bases, the J end by 0 bases, with 10 bases between. This CDR3 is 14 amino acids long. The CDR3 bases are TGCGCCAGCAGCTCCGAGGACAGCTCCTACGAGCAGTACTTC. This translates into CASSSEDSSYEQYF.

This clone was counted only a few times. The J gene is TRBJ2-1, the V gene TRBV5-1; D possibly corresponds to TRBD2 (6 bases). CDR3 length: 12 amino acids. Germline CDR1 SGHRS, CDR2 YFSETQ. Trimming cost V 0 bases and J 14 bases, with 12 bases left between them. The CDR3 protein is CASSLAWGVEFF. CDR3 nucleotide sequence: TGCGCCAGCAGCTTGGCCTGGGGGGTTGAGTTCTTC.

V gene TRBV24-1 combines with J gene TRBJ2-1, with 7 bases identical to TRBD1. This CDR3 is 13 amino acids long. Trimming at V came to 12 bases and at J to 6 bases, leaving 10 bases not matched to a gene. From germline, CDR1 is KGHDR and CDR2 SFDVKD. This CDR3 is CALKVRQGNEQFF. The CDR3, as DNA: TGTGCCTTAAAAGTGAGACAGGGCAATGAGCAGTTCTTC.

The rearrangement joins TRBV10-1 to TRBJ1-3; 8 bases are shared with TRBD1. CDR1 WNHNN and CDR2 SYGVQD come from the germline V gene (reference sequence). The CDR3 has 14 residues. The ends lost 7 bases at V and 4 bases at J; junction bases unmatched: 6. The CDR3 is CASTAGGSGNTIYF. The DNA of the CDR3 is TGCGCCAGCACCGCAGGGGGCTCGGGAAACACCATATATTTT.

CDR3 coding DNA: TGTGCCAGCAGCTTTGGGCCTAGCGGGATATCCTACAATGAGCAGTTCTTC. Translation gives CASSFGPSGISYNEQFF. J is TRBJ2-1 and V is TRBV7-2, with TRBD2 identical over 9 bases. CDR1 and CDR2 (germline): SGHTA, FQGNSA. The CDR3 spans 17 residues. V was pared by 3 bases and J by 1 base, with 7 bases of the junction left unmatched.